The 32 T cell receptor beta chains given below trace back to one sample, sequenced in a study of T-cell memory formation after mild COVID-19. TCRdb redid the calling of the 5' RACE reads with MiXCR, one entry per CDR3 protein. The sample includes more than 150,000 distinct CDR3 sequences, approximately 18% seen only once; the top ten take roughly 3.9%. What was sequenced was PBMCs or a T cell subset sorted from them (not recorded which). The origin of the receptors is a man between 18 and 35 years old who had mild COVID-19 (a few samples of this study predate the infection). Cell type and time point are not known.

This clonotype was found many times. CDR3 sequence: CATSDSWGHNEQFF. The CDR3 DNA follows: TGTGCCACCAGTGATTCCTGGGGCCACAATGAGCAGTTCTTC. The chain uses TRBV24-1 and TRBJ2-1, with a weak D call TRBD1 (5 bases). From germline, CDR1 is KGHDR and CDR2 SFDVKD. The CDR3 loop spans 14 amino acids. The ends were cut back, 2 bases at V and 5 bases at J, with 9 bases in the middle.

The CDR3 nucleotides are TGCAGTGCTTCATGGACTAGCAGAACCCCAGATACGCAGTATTTT. This translates into CSASWTSRTPDTQYF. The chain has TRBV20-1 and TRBJ2-3; 8 bases agree with TRBD2. The germline V gene encodes CDR1 DFQATT and CDR2 SNEGSKA (reference sequence). This CDR3 contains 15 residues. V was pared by 5 bases and J by 4 bases, with 11 bases of the junction left unmatched.

This clonotype was detected only a few times. This chain connects TRBV20-1 to TRBJ2-7; a possible D gene is TRBD2 (6 bases). Per the germline V gene, CDR1 is DFQATT and CDR2 is SNEGSKA (reference sequence). V lost 0 bases and J lost 7, with 16 bases in between. The CDR3 runs to 14 residues. The CDR3 coding sequence is TGCAGTGCTAGAGATCAGGAGGGAAACGGTGAGCAGTACTTC. It yields the protein CSARDQEGNGEQYF.

The sample holds a few counts of this clonotype. The rearrangement joins TRBV9 to TRBJ2-3; no clear D gene. CDR1 and CDR2 from the germline V gene are SGDLS and YYNGEE. The CDR3 length is 12 residues. V was cut by 0 bases and J by 5 bases, with 4 bases left in between. The CDR3 DNA sequence: TGTGCCAGCAGCGTAGAATTAGATACGCAGTATTTT. Translating gives CASSVELDTQYF. The full variable domain, completed using reference TRBV9 and TRBJ2-3, is DSGVTQTPKHLITATGQRVTLRCSPRSGDLSVYWYQQSLDQGLQFLIQYYNGEERAKGNILERFSAQQFPDLHSELNLSSLELGDSALYFCASSVELDTQYFGPGTRLTVL.

This clonotype has only a few counts. V is TRBV20-1 and J is TRBJ2-4; unclear D gene. There are 16 residues in the CDR3. The V gene's germline CDR1 is DFQATT and CDR2 SNEGSKA (reference sequence). Trimming left V 3 bases short and J 2 bases short, with 17 bases between. CDR3 DNA sequence: TGCAGTGCTAGTCGGTTTCGGGTTGGTCCCAAAAACATTCAGTACTTC. It codes for CSASRFRVGPKNIQYF.

This clonotype has only a few counts. V is TRBV4-1 and J is TRBJ2-5; D not resolved. The CDR3 totals 13 residues. Trimming removed 4 bases at V and 1 base at J, with 7 bases between. Per the germline V gene, CDR1 is MGHRA and CDR2 is YSYEKL. CDR3 loop: CASSRLVQETQYF. CDR3 DNA: TGCGCCAGCAGCCGTCTGGTCCAAGAGACCCAGTACTTC.

CDR3: CASSRMTQEGTQYF. CDR3 nucleotides: TGCGCCAGCAGTCGTATGACCCAAGAAGGGACCCAGTACTTC. This chain links TRBV10-2 with TRBJ2-5, with D uncertain. Trimming took off 5 bases at V and 7 bases at J, with 17 bases between the two ends. Germline V gene sequence: CDR1 WSHSY, CDR2 SAAADI. There are 14 residues in the CDR3.

The chain carries TRBV4-2 and TRBJ2-7; possible D gene TRBD2, 6 bases. The germline gives CDR1 LGHNA, CDR2 YNFKEQ. The CDR3 totals 13 residues. Trimming stripped 8 bases from V and 1 base from J, with 12 bases between. The CDR3 sequence is CASGGADSYEQYF. The CDR3 nucleotides read TGTGCCAGCGGCGGGGCAGATTCCTACGAGCAGTACTTC.

V gene TRBV5-4 combines with J gene TRBJ2-3; D is possibly TRBD1 or TRBD2 (5 bases each). V shed 7 bases and J shed 5 bases, with 14 bases lying between them. CDR3 size: 13 residues. Germline CDR1 SGHNT, CDR2 YYREEE (reference sequence). This chain's CDR3 is CASHSRDEDTQYF. The CDR3 region has the DNA TGTGCCAGCCACTCTCGGGACGAAGATACGCAGTATTTT.

About this clonotype: Mismatch with germline at one junction end may stem from a read error. The rearrangement joins TRBV7-7 to TRBJ1-1; no firm D call. Germline V CDR1 and CDR2: SSHAT, FNYEAQ (reference sequence). CDR3 length equals 13 residues. The CDR3 is CASSLAPGSEAFF. The CDR3 DNA sequence: TGTGCTAGCAGCTTAGCCCCTGGCTCTGAAGCTTTCTTT.

This clonotype was observed a handful of times. The CDR3 is CATATGDGSTDTQYF. CDR3 DNA sequence: TGCGCCACAGCGACAGGGGACGGGAGCACAGATACGCAGTATTTT. The rearrangement uses TRBV23-1 and TRBJ2-3, with 8 positions matching TRBD1. TRBV23-1 is classed as an ORF, of uncertain function. CDR3 length: 15 residues. V lost 10 bases, J lost 0 bases, and 9 bases stayed unmatched.

V and J are TRBV18 and TRBJ1-1, with 9 bases identical to TRBD1. Germline V gives CDR1 KGHSH, CDR2 LQKENI. The CDR3 is made up of 15 amino acids. V lost 7 bases, J lost 3 bases, and 9 bases stayed unmatched. The chain's CDR3 is CASLNRGTGYTEAFF. CDR3 DNA sequence: TGTGCCAGCTTGAACCGCGGGACAGGGTACACTGAAGCTTTCTTT.

This clonotype was seen a handful of times. The chain couples TRBV12-3 or TRBV12-4 to TRBJ1-2; 11 nucleotides agree with TRBD1. V trimming: 7 bases; J trimming: 7 bases; junction bases outside the gene matches: 8. The CDR3 totals 14 residues. CDR3 sequence reads: CASKRDRGTGGYTF. The CDR3 DNA reads TGTGCCAGCAAGCGGGACAGGGGGACGGGTGGCTACACCTTC.

The chain recombines TRBV9 with TRBJ2-2; D not certain. CDR1 SGDLS and CDR2 YYNGEE come from the germline V gene. This CDR3 has 16 amino acids. Trimming took off 2 bases at V and 3 bases at J, with 14 bases between the two ends. The CDR3 here is CASSVGALPHTGELFF. The CDR3, as DNA: TGTGCCAGCAGCGTCGGAGCCCTACCCCACACCGGGGAGCTGTTTTTT.

This clonotype appeared a single time. The chain joins TRBV7-2 to TRBJ1-5, with 11 bases fitting TRBD1. The CDR3 has 14 amino acids. Trimming removed 5 bases from V and 6 bases from J; junction bases left unmatched: 3. The germline V gene has CDR1 SGHTA and CDR2 FQGNSA. CDR3 nucleotides: TGTGCCAGCAGCGCCGGGACAGGGGGTCAGCCCCAGCATTTT. The encoded protein is CASSAGTGGQPQHF. Full variable domain (missing parts from reference TRBV7-2 and TRBJ1-5): GAGVSQSPSNKVTEKGKDVELRCDPISGHTALYWYRQSLGQGLEFLIYFQGNSAPDKSGLPSDRFSAERTGGSVSTLTIQRTQQEDSAVYLCASSAGTGGQPQHFGDGTRLSIL.

There are a few counts of this clonotype. This chain uses TRBV2 with TRBJ2-1; D possibly corresponds to TRBD2 (6 bases). This CDR3 has 15 amino acids. Trimming left V 4 bases short and J 3 bases short, with 13 bases between. CDR1 is SNHLY and CDR2 is FYNNEI in the germline V gene. CDR3 sequence reads: CASSVRRGVYNEQFF. The CDR3 nucleotides read TGTGCCAGCAGTGTAAGGAGGGGAGTCTACAATGAGCAGTTCTTC.

There are a few counts of this clonotype. V and J are TRBV9 and TRBJ2-1, with D possibly being TRBD2 (6 bases). The CDR3 has 15 amino acids. Per the germline V gene, CDR1 is SGDLS and CDR2 is YYNGEE. The V gene lost 4 bases and the J gene lost 2 bases, with 13 bases spanning the gap. CDR3 region: CASSPTGDTYNEQFF. CDR3 bases: TGTGCCAGCAGCCCCACGGGGGATACCTACAATGAGCAGTTCTTC.

CDR3 protein: CASSGTVLGGPQHF. Here the CDR3 DNA reads TGTGCCAGCAGTGGGACAGTCCTGGGGGGGCCCCAGCATTTT. The chain joins TRBV12-3 or TRBV12-4 to TRBJ1-5; 7 bases match TRBD1. With V trimmed by 5 bases and J by 9 bases, 10 bases remained unmatched. The CDR3 has 14 amino acids.

This clonotype appeared a few times. This sequence joins TRBV7-6 and TRBJ1-1, with 9 bases aligning to TRBD1. The V gene end was trimmed by 1 base and the J gene end by 5 bases; junction bases not matched to a gene: 5. Germline lookup yields CDR1 SGHVS and CDR2 FNYEAQ. The CDR3 is made up of 15 amino acids. The DNA of the CDR3 is TGTGCCAGCAGCTTAGAAACAGGGGGCTTAACTGAAGCTTTCTTT. It encodes CASSLETGGLTEAFF.

This clonotype has more than one count but fewer than ten. Here the CDR3 reads CASSSQLGSTDTQYF. For the CDR3, the DNA is TGTGCCAGCAGCTCCCAGTTGGGAAGCACAGATACGCAGTATTTT. The genes are TRBV7-3 and TRBJ2-3; D is uncertain. The V end lost 4 bases, the J end lost 0 bases, and 11 bases lay between the germline ends. The germline gives CDR1 SGHTA, CDR2 FQGTGA. This CDR3 spans 15 amino acids.

The rearrangement joins TRBV19 to TRBJ2-5, with a possible D match to TRBD1 (5 bases). With 2 bases removed from V and 5 bases from J, the gap between germline ends came to 15 bases. The CDR3 spans 15 residues. Germline V gene lookup returns CDR1 LNHDA and CDR2 SQIVND (reference sequence). CDR3 nucleotides: TGTGCCAGTAGTATAAATCCGACAGCAGGGGAGACCCAGTACTTC. Its protein is CASSINPTAGETQYF.

This clonotype was recorded only once. The chain combines TRBV30 with TRBJ1-1; 7 nucleotides align to TRBD1. V lost 3 bases, J lost 0 bases, and 10 bases stayed unmatched. This CDR3 comprises 16 residues. Germline CDR1 is GTSNPN and CDR2 is SVGIG (reference sequence). Here the CDR3 reads CAWSHRTGPMNTEAFF. The CDR3 bases are TGTGCCTGGAGCCACCGGACAGGACCCATGAACACTGAAGCTTTCTTT.

This chain joins TRBV28 and TRBJ1-3; D is unclear. Trimming pared 6 bases from V and 7 bases from J, leaving 10 bases between. CDR1 and CDR2 from the germline V gene are MDHEN and SYDVKM. The CDR3 has 12 residues. This chain's CDR3 is CASSFGRNTIYF. DNA for the CDR3: TGTGCCAGCAGCTTTGGGAGGAACACCATATATTTT.

This clonotype was recorded at least ten times. This chain connects TRBV7-2 to TRBJ1-4; 10 nucleotides line up with TRBD1. This CDR3 is 14 amino acids long. J gave up 8 bases and V 3 bases, and 3 bases lay outside the gene matches. The germline CDR1 and CDR2 sequences are SGHTA and FQGNSA. The CDR3 protein is CASSLGTGEEKLFF. As DNA, the CDR3 is TGTGCCAGCAGCTTGGGGACAGGGGAGGAAAAACTGTTTTTT. Filled out from reference TRBV7-2 and TRBJ1-4, the complete variable domain reads GAGVSQSPSNKVTEKGKDVELRCDPISGHTALYWYRQSLGQGLEFLIYFQGNSAPDKSGLPSDRFSAERTGGSVSTLTIQRTQQEDSAVYLCASSLGTGEEKLFFGSGTQLSVL.

This chain connects TRBV11-2 to TRBJ2-3; weak D call: TRBD1 (6 bases). The CDR3 is made up of 14 amino acids. V was trimmed by 4 bases and J by 6 bases, leaving 14 bases between them. Germline assignment: CDR1 SGHAT and CDR2 FQNNGV. DNA for the CDR3: TGTGCCAGCAGCTGGGACACCAGCAGGGATACGCAGTATTTT. As protein: CASSWDTSRDTQYF.

This clonotype has only a few counts. This chain connects TRBV29-1 to TRBJ2-3; D call uncertain. Deletions cut 4 bases from V and 0 bases from J, with 8 bases between. Germline assignment: CDR1 SQVTM and CDR2 ANQGSEA. CDR3 length: 13 amino acids. In DNA form, the CDR3 reads TGCAGCGTTGCATATACTAGCACAGATACGCAGTATTTT. Translation: CSVAYTSTDTQYF.

This clonotype was detected ten times or more. V is TRBV6-2 or TRBV6-3 and J is TRBJ2-7; D is undetermined. With 5 bases removed from V and 6 bases from J, the gap between germline ends came to 11 bases. This CDR3 contains 12 residues. Germline CDR1 is MNHEY and CDR2 is SVGEGT. The CDR3 here is CASSRTMTEQYF. The CDR3 nucleotides are TGTGCCAGCAGTCGAACTATGACCGAGCAGTACTTC.

The chain carries TRBV14 and TRBJ1-1; 10 bases agree with TRBD1. The CDR3 runs 13 residues. Germline CDR1 SGHDN, CDR2 FVKESK. V lost 10 bases, J lost 8 bases, and 10 bases stayed unmatched. CDR3 in DNA: TGTGCCAACTCGACAGGGGGCGGACGGGAAGCTTTCTTT. Residues: CANSTGGGREAFF.

This clonotype was detected only a few times. V gene TRBV2 combines with J gene TRBJ1-2, with 9 bases aligning to TRBD1. Germline V gene data show CDR1 as SNHLY and CDR2 as FYNNEI. V gave up 4 bases and J gave up 8 bases; unmatched junction bases: 5. CDR3 length: 13 amino acids. The CDR3 loop reads CASSGDRASGYTF. CDR3 coding DNA: TGTGCCAGCAGTGGGGACAGGGCGTCCGGCTACACCTTC. Together with reference TRBV2 and TRBJ1-2, the CDR3 gives the full variable domain: EPEVTQTPSHQVTQMGQEVILRCVPISNHLYFYWYRQILGQKVEFLVSFYNNEISEKSEIFDDQFSVERPDGSNFTLKIRSTKLEDSAMYFCASSGDRASGYTFGSGTRLTVV.

This clonotype was observed a few times. The chain is built from TRBV10-3 and TRBJ1-6; D perhaps matches TRBD1 (5 bases). V dropped 3 bases and J dropped 10 bases, with 13 bases sitting between them. Germline V lookup: CDR1 ENHRY, CDR2 SYGVKD. This CDR3 region has 14 residues. In nucleotides, the CDR3 is TGTGCCATCAGTGACGCAGGGACCTCATCACCCCTCCACTTT. Protein product: CAISDAGTSSPLHF.

This clonotype was counted a few times. The V and J genes are TRBV12-3 or TRBV12-4 and TRBJ2-3, with 10 bases aligning to TRBD2. The V and J ends lost 6 bases and 8 bases, in that order; junction bases with no gene match: 11. CDR3 length: 15 amino acids. As DNA, the CDR3 is TGTGCCAGCAGAAAAGCGGGGGGGACCCCTAGTACGCAGTATTTT. Residues: CASRKAGGTPSTQYF.

This clonotype has a handful of counts. Germline and junction disagree at one end, which may indicate a read error. The rearrangement links TRBV7-2 to TRBJ2-1; tentative D call: TRBD2 (6 bases). Germline CDR1 SGHTA, CDR2 FQGNSA. CDR3 length: 13 amino acids. The CDR3 sequence is CASSSGSSNEKFF. The DNA of the CDR3 is TGTGCCAGCAGCTCCGGGAGTAGTAATGAGAAGTTCTTC.